These 13 T cell receptor beta chains originate from one sample sequenced in a study of T cell responses to AZD1222 COVID-19 vaccine. TCRdb's table, derived via immunoSEQ multiplex PCR, lists solely in-frame clones and lacks some. The repertoire has 90,000 to 120,000 clones, about 88% of them found once; the top ten carry over 15%. Sequenced here: peripheral blood, sampled on day 0 of AZD1222 vaccination. Receptors originate from an adult in good health.

The CDR3 DNA follows: TGTGCCAGCAGTTACCCGACAGGCCGCTCTAACTATGGCTACACCTTC. Translation gives CASSYPTGRSNYGYTF. V gene TRBV6-2 or TRBV6-3 combines with J gene TRBJ1-2; D possibly corresponds to TRBD1 (6 bases). V gave up 2 bases and J gave up 0 bases, with 13 bases separating them. Germline-derived CDR1 and CDR2 are MNHEY and SVGEGT. The CDR3 runs to 16 residues.

The V and J genes are TRBV20-1 and TRBJ2-1; 8 bases are shared with TRBD2. The germline V gene has CDR1 DFQATT and CDR2 SNEGSKA (reference sequence). This CDR3 contains 15 residues. V lost 3 bases and J lost 7; bases outside the gene matches: 11. The CDR3 spells CSASHLAGGVNEQFF. DNA of the CDR3: TGCAGTGCTAGTCACCTAGCGGGCGGGGTAAATGAGCAGTTCTTC.

The chain joins TRBV24-1 to TRBJ1-1; D unresolved. Between the trimmed V and J ends, which lost 0 bases and 1 base, there was a span of 2 bases. Germline V CDR1 and CDR2: KGHDR, SFDVKD. The CDR3 runs to 13 residues. Here the CDR3 reads CATSDLSNTEAFF. As DNA, the CDR3 is TGTGCCACCAGTGATTTGTCGAACACTGAAGCTTTCTTT.

This sequence joins TRBV6-5 and TRBJ2-7, with D perhaps TRBD1 (5 bases). The CDR3 sequence is 14 residues long. V was trimmed by 5 bases and J by 5 bases, leaving 16 bases between them. Germline V gene data show CDR1 as MNHEY and CDR2 as SVGAGI. Here the CDR3 reads CASSPLMTVNEQYF. The CDR3 coding sequence is TGTGCCAGCAGTCCCCTAATGACAGTCAACGAGCAGTACTTC.

V and J are TRBV19 and TRBJ1-3; the match to TRBD1 covers 8 bases. The CDR3 has 13 residues. The ends lost 7 bases at V and 4 bases at J; junction bases unmatched: 3. CDR1 and CDR2 (germline): LNHDA, SQIVND (reference sequence). The CDR3 protein is CASTTGAGNTIYF. The DNA for the CDR3 is TGTGCCAGTACGACAGGGGCCGGAAACACCATATATTTT.

CDR3 DNA sequence: TGTGCCAGCACCGAAGGTAATAGCGGGATCAACATTCAGTACTTC. Its protein is CASTEGNSGINIQYF. V is TRBV2 and J is TRBJ2-4; 8 positions agree with TRBD2. Germline CDR1 SNHLY, CDR2 FYNNEI. This CDR3 spans 15 amino acids. Trimming cost V 7 bases and J 7 bases; bases outside gene matches: 12.

The chain recombines TRBV1 with TRBJ1-1; TRBD1 is the table's D call, not checked against the DNA. TRBV1 is an annotated pseudogene. The CDR3 sequence is 17 residues long. The CDR3 region has the DNA TGCACCAGCAGCCAACCAGGGGCCCCTAAACCGAACACTGAAGCTTTCTTT. This translates into CTSSQPGAPKPNTEAFF.

V is TRBV7-9 and J is TRBJ2-7; 7 nucleotides align to TRBD1. J was trimmed by 0 bases and V by 4 bases; bases with no gene match: 6. Germline V lookup: CDR1 SEHNR, CDR2 FQNEAQ (reference sequence). CDR3 size: 15 residues. CDR3 residues: CASSSPTGSSYEQYF. The CDR3 DNA reads as TGTGCCAGCAGCTCTCCGACAGGGAGCTCCTACGAGCAGTACTTC.

This chain connects TRBV5-4 to TRBJ2-7; 9 bases are a match to TRBD1. This CDR3 is 15 amino acids long. V trimming: 4 bases; J trimming: 2 bases; junction bases outside the gene matches: 7. Germline loops: CDR1 SGHNT, CDR2 YYREEE (reference sequence). CDR3: CASSGTTGGAYEQYF. Written as DNA, the CDR3 is TGTGCCAGCAGCGGGACGACAGGGGGAGCCTACGAGCAGTACTTC. Variable domain in full (rest from reference TRBV5-4 and TRBJ2-7): ETGVTQSPTHLIKTRGQQVTLRCSSQSGHNTVSWYQQALGQGPQFIFQYYREEENGRGNFPPRFSGLQFPNYSSELNVNALELDDSALYLCASSGTTGGAYEQYFGPGTRLTVT.

This chain's CDR3 is CASSQDRPGGPGNEQYF. CDR3 nucleotides: TGTGCCAGCAGCCAAGATCGTCCGGGGGGGCCTGGAAACGAGCAGTACTTC. The chain carries TRBV3-1 (or the pseudogene TRBV3-2) and TRBJ2-7, with 8 positions matching TRBD2. The CDR3 runs to 17 residues. J was trimmed by 5 bases and V by 0 bases; bases with no gene match: 12. Germline V gene data show CDR1 as LGHDT and CDR2 as YNNKEL (reference sequence).

The rearrangement links TRBV5-1 to TRBJ2-3, with 10 bases that match TRBD2. Germline lookup yields CDR1 SGHRS and CDR2 YFSETQ. Trimming removed 2 bases from V and 8 bases from J; junction bases left unmatched: 14. The CDR3 runs 17 residues. The CDR3 DNA reads TGCGCCAGCAGCTTTTATTCGGCCCATGAGCGGGAGGGTACGCAGTATTTT. Its translation is CASSFYSAHEREGTQYF.

The chain combines TRBV7-8 with TRBJ1-5, with 7 positions matching TRBD1. The CDR3 totals 14 residues. Germline CDR1 reads SGHVS; CDR2 reads FQNEAQ. V gave up 5 bases and J gave up 5 bases; unmatched junction bases: 6. This CDR3 reads CASSSTRGDQPQHF. The CDR3 DNA reads TGTGCCAGCAGCAGTACCAGGGGGGATCAGCCCCAGCATTTT.

The V call is TRBV5-1, the J call TRBJ2-5; D ambiguous. There are 13 residues in the CDR3. The V gene's germline CDR1 is SGHRS and CDR2 YFSETQ. V shed 2 bases and J shed 3 bases, with 8 bases lying between them. CDR3 in amino acids: CASSLGLEETQYF. The CDR3 bases are TGCGCCAGCAGCTTAGGTCTGGAAGAGACCCAGTACTTC.